Below are 17 T cell receptor beta chains sequenced from a single sample in a study of blood T cell repertoires in COVID-19. Repertoires were generated with immunoSEQ multiplex PCR, while TCRdb's copy carries only in-frame clones and drops some. The sample carries more than 200,000 clones, roughly 82% recorded once. Input material: peripheral blood. All receptors come from a woman aged 40 to 50 who had recovered from COVID-19.

The chain employs TRBV9 and TRBJ1-2; D gene uncertain. From germline, CDR1 is SGDLS and CDR2 YYNGEE. Trimming took 4 bases from V and 1 from J, leaving 20 bases between them. The CDR3 contains 17 residues. For the CDR3, the DNA is TGTGCCAGCAGCCCATCTCTTGGAGCTTCAAATAACTATGGCTACACCTTC. Residues: CASSPSLGASNNYGYTF.

CDR3 nucleotide sequence: TGTGCCAGCTCACCACCGTTGGGGGGGGGCACAGATACGCAGTATTTT. This translates into CASSPPLGGGTDTQYF. The chain joins TRBV18 to TRBJ2-3; 7 bases are a match to TRBD2. J lost 1 base, V lost 0 bases, and 4 bases had no gene match. This CDR3 has 16 amino acids. Germline values: CDR1 KGHSH, CDR2 LQKENI.

V and J are TRBV5-5 and TRBJ1-3, with D unresolved. The germline V and J ends were trimmed by 0 bases and 0 bases, with 13 bases remaining between them. This CDR3 comprises 17 residues. The germline CDR1 and CDR2 sequences are SGHKS and YYEKEE (reference sequence). The CDR3 DNA sequence: TGTGCCAGCAGCTTGGATAGTCACTTACTCTCTGGAAACACCATATATTTT. This encodes CASSLDSHLLSGNTIYF.

The chain employs TRBV5-1 and TRBJ1-4, with a tentative D call TRBD1 (6 bases). The V and J ends lost 6 bases and 5 bases respectively, with 17 bases between them. CDR3 size: 15 residues. Per germline, CDR1 SGHRS and CDR2 YFSETQ. CDR3 bases: TGCGCCAGCACTGGCCAGGGGTCGGGGAATGAAAAACTGTTTTTT. Its translation: CASTGQGSGNEKLFF.

The rearrangement joins TRBV2 to TRBJ1-1, with a tentative D call TRBD1 (6 bases). With 6 bases removed from V and 6 bases from J, the gap between germline ends came to 20 bases. CDR1 is SNHLY, CDR2 FYNNEI, per germline. The CDR3 length is 15 residues. CDR3 sequence reads: CASRDIQGYEPEAFF. The CDR3 region has the DNA TGTGCCAGCAGAGACATACAGGGTTATGAACCTGAAGCTTTCTTT.

The gene calls are TRBV2 and TRBJ2-7; TRBD1 agrees at 11 bases. V lost 8 bases and J lost 6; bases outside the gene matches: 9. CDR1 and CDR2 from the germline V gene are SNHLY and FYNNEI. CDR3 length: 14 residues. The CDR3 DNA sequence: TGTGCCAGCCGGGGCAGGGACAGGGGGGCCGAGCAGTACTTC. Protein: CASRGRDRGAEQYF.

V usage is TRBV12-5 and J usage is TRBJ2-2; TRBD1 aligns across 9 bases. J lost 6 bases, V lost 6 bases, and 8 bases had no gene match. Germline CDR1 reads LGHNT; CDR2 reads FRNRAP. The CDR3 covers 15 residues. DNA for the CDR3: TGTGCTAGTGGATCCGGACAGGGGTTCCCCGGGGAGCTGTTTTTT. This encodes CASGSGQGFPGELFF.

The sample holds many counts of this clone. At one of its ends the junction is not consistent with the germline gene, which may arise from a read error. This chain connects TRBV19 to TRBJ1-5, with a weak D call TRBD1 (5 bases). In germline, CDR1 is LNHDA, CDR2 SQIVND (reference sequence). This CDR3 is 15 amino acids long. The CDR3 region has the DNA TGTGCCAGTAGGATAGACAGCGATAGCAATCAGCCCCAGCATTTT. Translation: CASRIDSDSNQPQHF.

The rearrangement uses TRBV19 and TRBJ1-5; 7 bases align to TRBD1. Germline V gene sequence: CDR1 LNHDA, CDR2 SQIVND (reference sequence). There are 15 residues in the CDR3. The CDR3 sequence: CATTRDREWDQPQHF. In DNA form, the CDR3 reads TGTGCAACGACACGCGACAGGGAGTGGGATCAGCCCCAGCATTTT.

The chain links TRBV6-6 to TRBJ1-4; maybe TRBD1 (5 bases). Germline-derived CDR1 and CDR2 are MNHNY and SVGAGI (reference sequence). The CDR3 runs 15 residues. V was pared by 5 bases and J by 8 bases, with 18 bases between. The CDR3 spells CASSLGVPGGEKLFF. In nucleotides, the CDR3 is TGTGCCAGCAGTCTCGGGGTTCCCGGGGGGGAAAAACTGTTTTTT.

The chain joins TRBV12-3 or TRBV12-4 to TRBJ2-7, with D possibly TRBD2 on 5 matching bases. Between the trimmed V and J ends, which lost 2 bases and 9 bases, there was a span of 14 bases. The CDR3 runs to 13 residues. The CDR3 reads CASSLMSGNGQYF. The CDR3 DNA sequence: TGTGCCAGCAGTTTAATGTCGGGGAACGGGCAGTACTTC.

The chain joins TRBV7-8 to TRBJ2-2, with a possible D match to TRBD2 (6 bases). This CDR3 comprises 13 residues. Germline CDR1 and CDR2: SGHVS and FQNEAQ. Trimming pared 2 bases from V and 6 bases from J, leaving 7 bases between. DNA for the CDR3: TGTGCCAGCAGCTTAACGGGGGCCGGGGAGCTGTTTTTT. It translates to CASSLTGAGELFF.

The chain employs TRBV13 and TRBJ2-7; 10 positions match TRBD2. The CDR3 is made up of 15 amino acids. Germline loops: CDR1 PRHDT, CDR2 FYEKMQ (reference sequence). The J segment lost 6 bases and the V segment lost 5 bases, leaving 10 bases of the junction unmatched. CDR3 amino acids: CASSLTAGGPGEQYF. DNA for the CDR3: TGTGCCAGCAGCCTCACAGCGGGGGGGCCGGGCGAGCAGTACTTC.

This chain joins TRBV6-5 and TRBJ2-3; 7 positions agree with TRBD1. Germline values: CDR1 MNHEY, CDR2 SVGAGI. The CDR3 has 13 residues. The J segment lost 6 bases and the V segment lost 8 bases, leaving 8 bases of the junction unmatched. This CDR3 is CASCPDRVDTQYF. The CDR3, as DNA: TGTGCCAGCTGCCCCGACAGGGTGGATACGCAGTATTTT.

This clone turned up a few times. The same CDR3 is also encoded by other DNA sequences in this sample. CDR3 nucleotides: TGTGCCAGCAGCCCCGGGACATTAGGAAACACCATATATTTT. Translation: CASSPGTLGNTIYF. The rearrangement links TRBV6-5 to TRBJ1-3, with D perhaps TRBD1 (6 bases). V was clipped by 6 bases and J by 4 bases, with 13 bases between them. CDR1 is MNHEY and CDR2 is SVGAGI in the germline V gene. The CDR3 is 14 amino acids.

The chain carries TRBV6-5 and TRBJ2-6; D is undetermined. The CDR3 is 16 residues long. CDR1 is MNHEY and CDR2 is SVGAGI in the germline V gene. The germline V and J ends were trimmed by 2 bases and 0 bases, with 8 bases remaining between them. The CDR3 sequence is CASSYAGTSGANVLTF. Here the CDR3 DNA reads TGTGCCAGCAGTTACGCAGGCACCTCTGGGGCCAACGTCCTGACTTTC.

The V gene is TRBV11-3, the J gene TRBJ1-1; D not resolved. This CDR3 contains 13 residues. Germline assignment: CDR1 SGHNT and CDR2 YENEEA. Deletions cut 5 bases from V and 2 bases from J, with 9 bases between. The CDR3 DNA is TGTGCCAGCAGCCACGACTTAAACACTGAAGCTTTCTTT. Amino acid sequence: CASSHDLNTEAFF. The full variable domain, its missing parts supplied by reference TRBV11-3 and TRBJ1-1, is EAGVVQSPRYKIIEKKQPVAFWCNPISGHNTLYWYLQNLGQGPELLIRYENEEAVDDSQLPKDRFSAERLKGVDSTLKIQPAELGDSAVYLCASSHDLNTEAFFGQGTRLTVV.